The 3 T cell receptor beta chains listed next were all sequenced from one sample in a study of T-cell reconstitution after alpha-beta-depleted transplantation in children. Construction of the TCRbeta library involved unique molecular identifiers. TCRdb re-called the PCR reads with MiXCR, one entry per CDR3 protein. The sample shows roughly 300,000 distinct CDR3 sequences, 9.9% of them seen only once. The input for sequencing was PBMCs from the stem cell graft donor, taken from the stem cell graft. These receptors originate from a human donor who donated a stem cell graft to a child with SCID.

Here the CDR3 reads CSASRGPFSNQPQHF. In nucleotides, the CDR3 is TGCAGTGCTAGCAGGGGGCCCTTTAGCAATCAGCCCCAGCATTTT. The rearrangement joins TRBV20-1 to TRBJ1-5; TRBD1 agrees at 8 bases. Germline CDR1 is DFQATT and CDR2 is SNEGSKA (reference sequence). The CDR3 totals 15 residues. V dropped 3 bases and J dropped 0; count of bases not matched to a gene: 4.

This clonotype was counted a few times. As DNA, the CDR3 is TGTGCCAGCAGCCGGGACAGGGATACCTACGAGCAGTACTTC. This codes for CASSRDRDTYEQYF. V gene TRBV12-3 or TRBV12-4 combines with J gene TRBJ2-7, with 9 bases identical to TRBD1. This CDR3 has 14 amino acids. With V trimmed by 6 bases and J by 2 bases, 5 bases remained unmatched.

V gene TRBV29-1 combines with J gene TRBJ2-3; perhaps TRBD1 as D (6 bases). V lost 3 bases, J lost 15 bases, and 19 bases lay in between. The CDR3 length is 12 residues. The germline V gene has CDR1 SQVTM and CDR2 ANQGSEA. The CDR3 loop reads CSVDGQLAGGYF. CDR3 DNA: TGCAGCGTTGACGGACAGCTGGCCGGAGGATATTTT.